The source of this T cell receptor beta chain is a study of blood T cell repertoires in COVID-19. The protocol was immunoSEQ multiplex PCR, while the TCRdb copy is restricted to in-frame clones and leaves out a portion. The sample has about 80,000 clones; about 85% are singletons. The V end was cut by 2 bases, the J end by 9 bases, with 12 bases between. CDR1 is SGHDT and CDR2 is YYEEEE in the germline V gene. CDR3 length: 14 amino acids. The specimen was peripheral blood. The TCR sequence derives from an elderly man with active or convalescent COVID-19. This chain links TRBV5-6 with TRBJ1-6; D may be TRBD1 (6 bases). The CDR3 DNA reads TGTGCCAGCAGCTTCACAGGGATTCGTTCACCCCTCCACTTT. It translates to CASSFTGIRSPLHF. The full variable domain, in which reference TRBV5-6 and TRBJ1-6 provide the parts outside the CDR3, is DAGVTQSPTHLIKTRGQQVTLRCSPKSGHDTVSWYQQALGQGPQFIFQYYEEEERQRGNFPDRFSGHQFPNYSSELNVNALLLGDSALYLCASSFTGIRSPLHFGNGTRLTVT.